This T cell receptor beta chain was profiled in a study of blood T cells in healthy people across ages. The use of a sample-barcoded 5' primer and a J-beta primer mix characterized a second PCR of roughly 7 to 11 cycles. TCRdb recomputed calls from the 5' RACE reads with MiXCR, one row per CDR3 protein. The sample lists hundreds of thousands of distinct CDR3 sequences; about 34% were seen once. The germline V gene has CDR1 GTSNPN and CDR2 SVGIG (reference sequence). Trimming cost V 0 bases and J 5 bases, with 19 bases left between them. This CDR3 has 16 residues. This clonotype has just a few counts. This chain joins TRBV30 and TRBJ2-5; D tentatively fits TRBD1 or TRBD2 (5 bases each). This receptor was identified in a woman older than 75 in good health. The sample comprised blood. CDR3 sequence reads: CAWSVPIGPEGETQYF. The CDR3 bases are TGTGCCTGGAGTGTACCAATAGGGCCCGAGGGGGAGACCCAGTACTTC.